This T cell receptor beta chain is drawn from a study of cytotoxic CD8 clonotypes in ibrutinib-treated CLL. Overall study results and limits: Patients showed higher baseline clonality than age-matched healthy donors, and it tracked circulating CD8+ T-cell counts. Public clonotypes, found uncommonly, either contracted or stayed stable on treatment. Clonality, elevated at ibrutinib response, dropped back toward baseline at progression.

Sequencing was designed to attain a depth spanning 1 in 200,000 to 1 in 1 million T cells. Clones were sequenced by immunoSEQ multiplex PCR, and TCRdb holds only the in-frame ones, with some missing. The sample holds approximately 120,000 clones, 58% seen once. V lost 4 bases, J lost 3 bases, and 22 bases lay in between. The CDR3 has 17 amino acids. Germline V gene lookup returns CDR1 SGHNT and CDR2 YENEEA. As concerns this clone: The antigen remains unidentified.

The sequence came from a human donor with chronic lymphocytic leukemia. Sequences were derived from PBMCs, sampled after 24 months of ibrutinib treatment. The chain carries TRBV11-3 and TRBJ2-7; weak D call: TRBD1 (5 bases). The CDR3 loop is CASSSRNTGDTIYEQYF. The DNA of the CDR3 is TGTGCCAGCAGCTCCAGGAATACAGGAGACACTATCTACGAGCAGTACTTC.